This T cell receptor (beta chain) was identified during a study of control samples from healthy donors and cancer patients. Using immunoSEQ multiplex PCR, the repertoire was profiled, and TCRdb retains in-frame clones only, with some absent. The table includes 95,000 to 150,000 clones, just over 90% detected once. This receptor was identified in a woman aged 18-30 years in good health. Sequenced sample: blood.

The CDR3 region is CASSLAVRDSKNIQYF. Here the CDR3 DNA reads TGTGCCAGCAGCTTAGCGGTACGGGACAGCAAAAACATTCAGTACTTC. V gene TRBV7-9 combines with J gene TRBJ2-4, with 7 bases matching TRBD1. The CDR3 covers 16 residues. In germline, CDR1 is SEHNR, CDR2 FQNEAQ (reference sequence). The ends lost 0 bases at V and 3 bases at J; junction bases unmatched: 5.